The 14 T cell receptor beta chains below all came from one sample that was sequenced in a study of cytomegalovirus exposure and HLA in healthy donors. In the PCR, 60 Vbeta and 13 Jbeta primers were used. The assay was immunoSEQ multiplex PCR, and TCRdb's table has in-frame clones only and misses some. The repertoire holds about 130,000 clones, with around 78% as singletons. Source material: PBMCs. The receptor source for this set is a man in his fifties or sixties in good health and CMV-seropositive.

This clone has more than one count but fewer than ten. This chain uses TRBV6-6 with TRBJ2-7, with 7 bases identical to TRBD2. With V trimmed by 6 bases and J by 3 bases, 14 bases remained unmatched. Germline CDR1 reads MNHNY; CDR2 reads SVGAGI (reference sequence). The CDR3 spans 16 residues. CDR3 loop: CASRDAASGDHYEQYF. Written as DNA, the CDR3 is TGTGCCAGCAGGGATGCTGCTAGCGGCGATCACTACGAGCAGTACTTC.

Only a few counts were recorded for this clone. CDR3 residues: CASSALGRVGHYEQYF. The CDR3 nucleotides are TGTGCCAGCAGTGCGCTGGGGAGGGTAGGCCACTACGAGCAGTACTTC. V is TRBV28 and J is TRBJ2-7; 7 nucleotides match TRBD2. CDR1 and CDR2 (germline): MDHEN, SYDVKM. There are 16 residues in the CDR3. V gave up 5 bases and J gave up 3 bases; unmatched junction bases: 13.

In its sample, this clone was seen a few times. A junction end diverges from the germline sequence, so it may reflect a read error. The V call is TRBV7-9, the J call TRBJ2-2; 10 nucleotides align to TRBD2. The germline V gene has CDR1 SEHNR and CDR2 FQNEAQ (reference sequence). CDR3 length equals 14 residues. The CDR3 DNA is TGTTCCAGCAGCTTATCCACTAGCGGGAGGGAGCTGTTTTTT. Translating it yields CSSSLSTSGRELFF.

The V gene is TRBV10-3, the J gene TRBJ1-2; possibly TRBD1 for D (6 bases). V lost 0 bases and J 8 bases, leaving 16 bases between the germline ends. The CDR3 has 15 amino acids. Germline V CDR1 and CDR2: ENHRY, SYGVKD. The CDR3 sequence: CAISESLRQAEGYTF. CDR3 bases: TGTGCCATCAGTGAGTCTCTACGACAGGCGGAGGGCTACACCTTC.

The chain employs TRBV28 and TRBJ1-6, with D possibly TRBD1 on 6 matching bases. Trimming took 5 bases from V and 6 from J, leaving 20 bases between them. Germline CDR1 MDHEN, CDR2 SYDVKM. CDR3 size: 17 residues. CDR3 sequence (DNA): TGTGCCAGCAGTGGGGGGGTAAACAGGGACCTTAATTCACCCCTCCACTTT. Residues: CASSGGVNRDLNSPLHF.

The chain uses TRBV6-1 and TRBJ2-1; D perhaps matches TRBD1 (6 bases). There are 13 residues in the CDR3. V was cut by 8 bases and J by 11 bases, with 19 bases left in between. Germline V gene lookup returns CDR1 MNHNS and CDR2 SASEGT. The CDR3 coding sequence is TGTGCCAGCCGCTACCGACAGGTTGTGCAGCAGTTCTTC. The encoded protein is CASRYRQVVQQFF.

This rearrangement joins TRBV7-2 to TRBJ2-2; D remains unclear. Germline CDR1 SGHTA, CDR2 FQGNSA. CDR3 length equals 13 residues. V gave up 5 bases and J gave up 6 bases, with 10 bases separating them. CDR3 DNA: TGTGCCAGCAGCGAGAGAGTGGCCGGGGAGCTGTTTTTT. Its translation: CASSERVAGELFF.

The rearrangement links TRBV7-8 to TRBJ1-5; D remains unclear. Between the trimmed V and J ends, which lost 1 base and 7 bases, there was a span of 8 bases. The germline gives CDR1 SGHVS, CDR2 FQNEAQ. The length of the CDR3 is 13 residues. This chain's CDR3 is CASSLEPRQPQHF. The CDR3 nucleotides read TGTGCCAGCAGCTTAGAGCCACGGCAGCCCCAGCATTTT.

The chain uses TRBV6-5 and TRBJ2-7; 8 bases are a match to TRBD1. The CDR3 totals 15 residues. V shed 2 bases and J 4 bases; nucleotides not matched to a gene: 7. Germline V gene sequence: CDR1 MNHEY, CDR2 SVGAGI. In DNA, the CDR3 is TGTGCCAGCAGTTACCAACAGGGGGTAGGGTACGAGCAGTACTTC. This translates into CASSYQQGVGYEQYF.

The chain combines TRBV5-1 with TRBJ2-7; TRBD1 matches at 9 bases. This CDR3 is built from 14 residues. Trimming took 4 bases from V and 6 from J; bases not matched to a gene: 8. Germline lookup yields CDR1 SGHRS and CDR2 YFSETQ. The CDR3 spells CASSPLGTGLEQYF. The CDR3 DNA reads TGCGCCAGCAGCCCCTTGGGGACAGGGCTCGAGCAGTACTTC. The whole variable domain, filled in from reference TRBV5-1 and TRBJ2-7, reads KAGVTQTPRYLIKTRGQQVTLSCSPISGHRSVSWYQQTPGQGLQFLFEYFSETQRNKGNFPGRFSGRQFSNSRSEMNVSTLELGDSALYLCASSPLGTGLEQYFGPGTRLTVT.

For the CDR3, the DNA is TGTGCCAGAAGCGGGAGTAATGAAAAACTGTTTTTT. Translated: CARSGSNEKLFF. The chain joins TRBV5-3 to TRBJ1-4; D call uncertain. TRBV5-3 is given ORF status, its function remaining uncertain. The CDR3 is made up of 12 amino acids. The V end lost 4 bases, the J end lost 4 bases, and 5 bases lay between the germline ends.

CDR3 in DNA: TGCGCCAGCAGCTTGGCCGGGGGGGTACGGAGTGAAAAACTGTTTTTT. Translated, it gives CASSLAGGVRSEKLFF. V usage is TRBV5-1 and J usage is TRBJ1-4; perhaps TRBD1 as D (5 bases). The V and J ends lost 0 bases and 7 bases respectively, with 16 bases between them. The germline V gene has CDR1 SGHRS and CDR2 YFSETQ. The length of the CDR3 is 16 residues.

The chain recombines TRBV9 with TRBJ2-6; TRBD1 matches at 8 bases. Germline V CDR1 and CDR2: SGDLS, YYNGEE. The V and J ends lost 2 bases and 1 base, in that order; junction bases with no gene match: 8. The CDR3 is 18 residues long. CDR3 in DNA: TGTGCCAGCAGCGTCGGACCGGGACAGGCTTCTGGGGCCAACGTCCTGACTTTC. Translated: CASSVGPGQASGANVLTF. Using reference TRBV9 and TRBJ2-6 for the parts outside the CDR3, the full variable domain is DSGVTQTPKHLITATGQRVTLRCSPRSGDLSVYWYQQSLDQGLQFLIQYYNGEERAKGNILERFSAQQFPDLHSELNLSSLELGDSALYFCASSVGPGQASGANVLTFGAGSRLTVL.

The V and J genes are TRBV19 and TRBJ1-5, with 7 bases lining up with TRBD1. There are 15 residues in the CDR3. V gave up 7 bases and J gave up 5 bases; unmatched junction bases: 11. CDR1 is LNHDA and CDR2 is SQIVND in the germline V gene (reference sequence). The CDR3 sequence is CASTYTGAYDQPQHF. The CDR3 DNA reads TGTGCCAGTACCTACACAGGGGCTTACGATCAGCCCCAGCATTTT.